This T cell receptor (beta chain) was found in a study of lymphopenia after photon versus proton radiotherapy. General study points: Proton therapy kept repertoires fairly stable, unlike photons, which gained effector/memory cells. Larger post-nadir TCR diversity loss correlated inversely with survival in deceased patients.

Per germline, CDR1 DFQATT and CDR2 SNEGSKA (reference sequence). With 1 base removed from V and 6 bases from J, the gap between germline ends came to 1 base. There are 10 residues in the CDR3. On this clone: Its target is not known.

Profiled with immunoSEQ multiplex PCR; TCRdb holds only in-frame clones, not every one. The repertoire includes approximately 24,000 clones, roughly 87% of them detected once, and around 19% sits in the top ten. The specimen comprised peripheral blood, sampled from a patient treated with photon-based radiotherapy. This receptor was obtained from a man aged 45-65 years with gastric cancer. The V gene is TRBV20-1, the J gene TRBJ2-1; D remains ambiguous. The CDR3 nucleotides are TGCAGTGCTAGAGTCAATGAGCAGTTCTTC. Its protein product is CSARVNEQFF.